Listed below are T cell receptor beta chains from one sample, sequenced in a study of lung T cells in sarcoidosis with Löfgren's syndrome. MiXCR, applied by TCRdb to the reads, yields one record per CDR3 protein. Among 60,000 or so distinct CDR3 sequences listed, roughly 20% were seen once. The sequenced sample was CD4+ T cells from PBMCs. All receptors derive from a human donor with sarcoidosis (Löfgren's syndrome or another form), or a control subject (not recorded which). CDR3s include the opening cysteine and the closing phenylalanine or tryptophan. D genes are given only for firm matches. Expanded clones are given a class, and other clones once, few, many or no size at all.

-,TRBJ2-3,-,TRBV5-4,CASSLNSGTTDTQYF,TGTGCCAGCAGCCTGAATAGTGGCACCACAGATACGCAGTATTTT
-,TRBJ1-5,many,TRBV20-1,CSAVKDSNQPQHF,TGCAGTGCTGTTAAGGATAGCAATCAGCCCCAGCATTTT
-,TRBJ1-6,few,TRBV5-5,CASSLVMGTDNSPLHF,TGTGCCAGCAGCTTGGTTATGGGTACCGATAATTCACCCCTCCACTTT
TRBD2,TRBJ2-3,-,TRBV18,CASSRTTSGASTDTQYF,TGTGCCAGCTCACGCACGACTAGCGGGGCTAGCACAGATACGCAGTATTTT
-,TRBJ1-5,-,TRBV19,CASSIRDYQPQHF,TGTGCCAGTAGTATCCGGGACTATCAGCCCCAGCATTTT
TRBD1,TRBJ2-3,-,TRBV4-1,CASSQDFLQGAGTDTQYF,TGCGCCAGCAGCCAAGATTTCCTCCAGGGGGCTGGGACAGATACGCAGTATTTT
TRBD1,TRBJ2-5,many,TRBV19,CASRDRKETQYF,TGTGCCAGTCGGGACAGAAAAGAGACCCAGTACTTC
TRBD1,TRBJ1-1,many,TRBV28,CASRPPPGQGMNTEAFF,TGTGCCAGCAGGCCCCCACCGGGACAGGGTATGAACACTGAAGCTTTCTTT
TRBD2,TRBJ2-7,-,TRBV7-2,CASSGIAGSSYEQYF,TGTGCCAGCAGCGGGATAGCGGGAAGCTCCTACGAGCAGTACTTC
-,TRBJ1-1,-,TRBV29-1,CSVRYLNTEAFF,TGCAGCGTTCGGTACCTGAACACTGAAGCTTTCTTT
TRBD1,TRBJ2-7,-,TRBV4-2,CASSQGDRGYEQYF,TGTGCCAGCAGCCAAGGTGACAGGGGATATGAGCAGTACTTC
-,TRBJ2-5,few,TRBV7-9,CASSSNPAGTETQYF,TGTGCCAGCAGCTCCAACCCTGCGGGGACTGAGACCCAGTACTTC
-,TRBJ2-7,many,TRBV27,CTSSPTLQGRFYEQYF,TGCACCAGCAGTCCTACACTACAGGGCCGCTTCTACGAGCAGTACTTC
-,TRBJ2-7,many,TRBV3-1,CASSQTSYEQYF,TGTGCCAGCAGCCAAACCTCCTACGAGCAGTACTTC
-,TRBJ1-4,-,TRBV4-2,CASSPGTPTNEKLFF,TGTGCCAGCAGCCCCGGGACACCAACTAATGAAAAACTGTTTTTT
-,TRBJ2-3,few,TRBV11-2,CASSLARVTDTQYF,TGTGCCAGCAGCTTAGCCAGGGTGACAGATACGCAGTATTTT
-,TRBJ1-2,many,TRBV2,CASRGDGYSYGYTF,TGTGCCAGCAGGGGGGACGGCTACTCCTATGGCTACACCTTC
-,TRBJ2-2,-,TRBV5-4,CASSPAGLAGELFF,TGTGCCAGCAGCCCCGCCGGGCTAGCCGGGGAGCTGTTTTTT
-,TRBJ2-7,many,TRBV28,CASSLLPTPTANF,TGTGCCAGCAGTTTACTCCCGACCCCGACCGCGAACTTC
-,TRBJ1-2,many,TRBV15,CATSRDSGGDYGYTF,TGTGCCACCAGCAGAGATTCGGGGGGCGACTATGGCTACACCTTC
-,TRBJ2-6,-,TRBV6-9,CAGSSDSPLSSGANVLTF,TGTGCCGGCAGTTCGGACAGTCCCCTTTCCTCTGGGGCCAACGTCCTGACTTTC
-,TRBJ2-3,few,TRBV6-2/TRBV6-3,CASMLRERQYF,TGTGCCAGCATGTTACGGGAGCGGCAGTATTTT
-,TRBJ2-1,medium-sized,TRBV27,CASSLPGTYNEQFF,TGTGCCAGCAGTTTACCGGGGACGTACAATGAGCAGTTCTTC
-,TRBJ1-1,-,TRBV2,CASSEREVTEAFF,TGTGCCAGCAGTGAAAGGGAAGTCACTGAAGCTTTCTTT
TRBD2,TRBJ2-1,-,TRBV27,CASSSSGLAGGGGNGQFF,TGTGCCAGCAGTTCCTCAGGGCTAGCGGGAGGAGGGGGCAATGGGCAGTTCTTC
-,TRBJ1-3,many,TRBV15,CATSRDSSGNTIYF,TGTGCCACCAGCAGAGATAGCTCTGGAAACACCATATATTTT
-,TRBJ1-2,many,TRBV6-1,CASSGTAIYGYTF,TGTGCCAGCAGTGGGACAGCCATCTATGGCTACACCTTC
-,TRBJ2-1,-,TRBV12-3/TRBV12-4,CASSFAGLVGDEQFF,TGTGCCAGCAGTTTCGCAGGGCTAGTAGGCGATGAGCAGTTCTTC
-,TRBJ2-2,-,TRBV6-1,CASTRNPGGIYTGELFF,TGTGCCAGCACCCGAAATCCGGGGGGCATATACACCGGGGAGCTGTTTTTT
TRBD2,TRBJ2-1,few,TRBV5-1,CASSFSGTSYNEQFF,TGCGCCAGCAGCTTTAGCGGGACCTCCTACAATGAGCAGTTCTTC
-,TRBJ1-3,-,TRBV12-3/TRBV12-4,CASSLPPGNTIYF,TGTGCCAGCAGTTTACCCCCCGGAAACACCATATATTTT
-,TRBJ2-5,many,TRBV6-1,CASSETYQETQYF,TGTGCCAGCAGTGAAACCTACCAAGAGACCCAGTACTTC
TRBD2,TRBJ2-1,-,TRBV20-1,CSASRLAGGGNEQFF,TGCAGTGCTAGTAGACTAGCGGGAGGAGGCAATGAGCAGTTCTTC
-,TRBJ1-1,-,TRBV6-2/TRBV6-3,CASRLIISTEDFF,TGTGCAAGCAGGTTAATTATTTCCACTGAAGATTTCTTT
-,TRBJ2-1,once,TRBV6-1,CASRKGWGSIYNEQLF,TGTGCCAGCAGGAAAGGGTGGGGGAGCATATACAATGAGCAGCTCTTC
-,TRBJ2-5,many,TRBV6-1,CASSRGVQETQYF,TGTGCCAGCAGTCGCGGGGTGCAAGAGACCCAGTACTTC
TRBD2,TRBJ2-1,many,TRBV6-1,CASSLFSGGAENEQFF,TGTGCCAGCAGTTTATTTAGCGGGGGGGCAGAGAATGAGCAGTTCTTC
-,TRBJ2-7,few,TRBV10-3,CAISETGVQGSEQYF,TGTGCCATCAGTGAAACCGGGGTACAAGGGTCCGAGCAGTACTTC
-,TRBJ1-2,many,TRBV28,CATGIGGVNYGYTF,TGTGCCACCGGCATCGGGGGAGTAAACTATGGCTACACCTTC